This T cell receptor beta chain stems from a study of human T cells and chemical hapten exposure. The overall study: Minor pooled library volume differences mainly drove per-sample TCR yield variation.

The length of the CDR3 is 14 residues. Germline V gives CDR1 MNHNY, CDR2 SVGAGI (reference sequence). Trimming removed 6 bases at V and 3 bases at J, with 13 bases between. Blood, whole and unfractionated, served as the source for total RNA extraction. Each CDR3 protein gets one entry after TCRdb re-called the 5' RACE reads with MiXCR. The data show under 150,000 distinct CDR3 sequences, approximately 20% seen once. This sequence was found in a human donor in good health. This chain connects TRBV6-6 to TRBJ2-3, with a tentative D call TRBD1 (6 bases). CDR3 region: CASSSTDRTDTQYF. CDR3 DNA: TGTGCCAGCAGCTCGACTGACAGGACAGATACGCAGTATTTT.